This T cell receptor (beta chain) is from a study of T cell repertoires in cytomegalovirus infection (dated by TCRdb to between 2018 and 2021). Regarding the research as a whole: Donor HLA type was relevant to the analysis, as public TCR beta signatures indicated carriage of CMV infection together with the matching HLA type. The research as a whole found: In both this cohort and an independent roughly 400-donor cohort, the cumulative frequency of public TCR beta family members distinguished carriers of CMV infection plus the relevant HLA type. The ex vivo response was dominated by HLA-C-restricted CMV-specific TCR beta clonotypes, which also provided the single most frequent clonotype in two of eight donors.

This clonotype has a count of ten or more. Its specific antigen is unknown. No qualities accompany the bases; no much larger clone lies one base away. This sample was sequenced with an Illumina HiSeq 1500. TCRdb cleaned the public reads at Q25 with fastp, built clones with MiXCR and kept in-frame beta chains. Each entry is one CDR3 protein sequence, shown with its most common DNA and genes. Present in this sample are around 70,000 distinct CDR3 sequences, over 3.5% of which were seen just once. In total, the top ten clones hold roughly a fifth of the sample. The CDR3, from cysteine to phenylalanine, totals 19 residues. Only the CDR3 DNA is retained, 57 bases long and in frame from the first base. The V end gives up 2 bases and the J end 7 bases, leaving 18 bases in the junction not matched to a gene. CDR1 SGHVS and CDR2 FQNEAQ were looked up in the germline V gene.

The clonotype originates from a human donor in good health (CMV status not recorded). Some clones in this sample may be carry-over from other donors' samples. Input material: PBMCs. Rearrangement joined TRBV7-8 to TRBJ2-1, with 9 middle bases fitting TRBD2. The base sequence is TGTGCCAGCAGCTTAAGTAATGTTAGGGCGGGAGGGCCCCGGAATGAGCAGTTCTTC. Translation gives CASSLSNVRAGGPRNEQFF.